Listed below are T cell receptor beta chains from one sample, sequenced in a study of blood T cell repertoires in COVID-19. The protocol was immunoSEQ multiplex PCR, while the TCRdb copy is restricted to in-frame clones and leaves out a portion. The sample carries fewer than 90,000 clones, about 86% recorded once. The specimen was peripheral blood. Every receptor here comes from a man older than 75 in a cohort sampled during active COVID-19. CDR3s include the opening cysteine and the closing phenylalanine or tryptophan. A D gene is named only where the DNA matches it firmly. Clone size is not always given. Where it is, it says once, few, many or a class for expanded clones.

CDR3 protein: CASSRQGFVNTEAFF
CDR3 DNA: TGTGCCAGCAGCAGACAGGGGTTTGTGAACACTGAAGCTTTCTTT
D gene: TRBD1
V gene: TRBV6-5
clone size: -
J gene: TRBJ1-1

CDR3 protein: CASQRAGETYNEQFF
CDR3 DNA: TGTGCCAGCCAGAGAGCGGGAGAAACCTACAATGAGCAGTTCTTC
D gene: TRBD2
V gene: TRBV11-1
clone size: -
J gene: TRBJ2-1

CDR3 protein: CASRDTGGYTEAFF
CDR3 DNA: TGTGCCAGCAGGGACACAGGGGGCTACACTGAAGCTTTCTTT
D gene: TRBD1
V gene: TRBV2
clone size: -
J gene: TRBJ1-1

CDR3 protein: CASSLGRRATGELFF
CDR3 DNA: TGTGCCAGCAGCTTAGGACGCAGGGCCACCGGGGAGCTGTTTTTT
D gene: -
V gene: TRBV11-2
clone size: -
J gene: TRBJ2-2

CDR3 protein: CASTAGVWEAFF
CDR3 DNA: TGTGCCAGCACCGCGGGGGTGTGGGAAGCTTTCTTT
D gene: -
V gene: TRBV28
clone size: -
J gene: TRBJ1-1

CDR3 protein: CASSHNSRGGRAGTQYF
CDR3 DNA: TGTGCCAGCAGCCATAATAGTCGTGGGGGCCGGGCTGGGACCCAGTACTTC
D gene: -
V gene: TRBV3-1/TRBV3-2
clone size: few
J gene: TRBJ2-5

CDR3 protein: CASSLLAGNTGELFF
CDR3 DNA: TGCGCCAGCAGCCTGCTAGCGGGTAACACCGGGGAGCTGTTTTTT
D gene: TRBD2
V gene: TRBV5-1
clone size: -
J gene: TRBJ2-2

CDR3 protein: CASSLEGGKNEQYF
CDR3 DNA: TGCGCCAGCAGCTTGGAAGGGGGCAAGAACGAGCAGTACTTC
D gene: TRBD1
V gene: TRBV5-1
clone size: -
J gene: TRBJ2-7

CDR3 protein: CASSQGGGGTDTQYF
CDR3 DNA: TGTGCCAGCAGCCAAGGCGGGGGCGGCACAGATACGCAGTATTTT
D gene: -
V gene: TRBV7-6
clone size: -
J gene: TRBJ2-3

CDR3 protein: CASSLNTNQPQHF
CDR3 DNA: TGTGCCAGCAGCTTGAACACCAATCAGCCCCAGCATTTT
D gene: -
V gene: TRBV5-6
clone size: once
J gene: TRBJ1-5

CDR3 protein: CASSQTPSGNQPQHF
CDR3 DNA: TGTGCCAGCAGTCAGACACCCTCGGGGAATCAGCCCCAGCATTTT
D gene: -
V gene: TRBV6-2/TRBV6-3
clone size: -
J gene: TRBJ1-5

CDR3 protein: CASRAPGLAGAETQYF
CDR3 DNA: TGCGCCAGCAGGGCGCCGGGACTAGCGGGGGCAGAGACCCAGTACTTC
D gene: TRBD2
V gene: TRBV5-1
clone size: -
J gene: TRBJ2-5

CDR3 protein: CASSEQAATGGYTF
CDR3 DNA: TGTGCCAGCAGTGAGCAGGCGGCAACGGGAGGCTACACCTTC
D gene: -
V gene: TRBV7-3
clone size: -
J gene: TRBJ1-2

CDR3 protein: CSAWTGSREKLFF
CDR3 DNA: TGCAGCGCCTGGACAGGGTCGAGGGAAAAACTGTTTTTT
D gene: TRBD1
V gene: TRBV29-1
clone size: -
J gene: TRBJ1-4

CDR3 protein: CASSLLRYNEQFF
CDR3 DNA: TGTGCCAGCAGCTTATTACGGTACAATGAGCAGTTCTTC
D gene: -
V gene: TRBV7-9
clone size: -
J gene: TRBJ2-1

CDR3 protein: CASSLGGDSGETQYF
CDR3 DNA: TGTGCCAGCAGCTTAGGGGGGGACTCCGGGGAGACCCAGTACTTC
D gene: -
V gene: TRBV11-2
clone size: -
J gene: TRBJ2-5

CDR3 protein: CASSQEGTRAWETQYF
CDR3 DNA: TGTGCCAGCAGCCAAGAGGGGACTAGAGCATGGGAGACCCAGTACTTC
D gene: TRBD2
V gene: TRBV3-1/TRBV3-2
clone size: -
J gene: TRBJ2-5

CDR3 protein: CASHRGDRSIMNTEAFF
CDR3 DNA: TGTGCCAGCCATCGGGGGGACAGGAGTATTATGAACACTGAAGCTTTCTTT
D gene: TRBD1
V gene: TRBV18
clone size: -
J gene: TRBJ1-1

CDR3 protein: CASSLNTGTDTQYF
CDR3 DNA: TGCGCCAGCAGCTTAAATACGGGCACAGATACGCAGTATTTT
D gene: -
V gene: TRBV5-1
clone size: -
J gene: TRBJ2-3

CDR3 protein: CASSLDYQETQYF
CDR3 DNA: TGTGCCAGCAGCTTAGACTACCAAGAGACCCAGTACTTC
D gene: -
V gene: TRBV7-2
clone size: once
J gene: TRBJ2-5

CDR3 protein: CASRAGDHNTGELFF
CDR3 DNA: TGTGCCAGCAGAGCAGGGGACCACAACACCGGGGAGCTGTTTTTT
D gene: -
V gene: TRBV2
clone size: -
J gene: TRBJ2-2

CDR3 protein: CSAATGSFTEAFF
CDR3 DNA: TGCAGCGCCGCGACAGGGTCGTTCACTGAAGCTTTCTTT
D gene: TRBD1
V gene: TRBV29-1
clone size: -
J gene: TRBJ1-1

CDR3 protein: CASSLRRNTEAFF
CDR3 DNA: TGTGCCAGCAGCTTACGGAGGAACACTGAAGCTTTCTTT
D gene: -
V gene: TRBV5-6
clone size: -
J gene: TRBJ1-1

CDR3 protein: CASSIGGSGANVLTF
CDR3 DNA: TGTGCCAGTAGTATCGGCGGGTCCGGGGCCAACGTCCTGACTTTC
D gene: -
V gene: TRBV19
clone size: -
J gene: TRBJ2-6

CDR3 protein: CASSPSAGGTGVNYGYTF
CDR3 DNA: TGTGCCAGCAGCCCCTCGGCGGGGGGGACAGGGGTAAATTATGGCTACACCTTC
D gene: TRBD1
V gene: TRBV5-6
clone size: -
J gene: TRBJ1-2

CDR3 protein: CATSDWRGGGQPQHF
CDR3 DNA: TGTGCCACCAGTGATTGGAGAGGGGGGGGTCAGCCCCAGCATTTT
D gene: -
V gene: TRBV24-1
clone size: -
J gene: TRBJ1-5

CDR3 protein: CASSHSNRARTGELFF
CDR3 DNA: TGTGCCAGCAGCCATTCAAACAGGGCCCGGACCGGGGAGCTGTTTTTT
D gene: -
V gene: TRBV4-2
clone size: -
J gene: TRBJ2-2

CDR3 protein: CASSLLGVAGGPTQDTQYF
CDR3 DNA: TGTGCCAGCAGCCTGCTCGGGGTAGCGGGGGGCCCTACCCAGGATACGCAGTATTTT
D gene: TRBD2
V gene: TRBV5-6
clone size: -
J gene: TRBJ2-3

CDR3 protein: CASSRTTGGINNEQFF
CDR3 DNA: TGTGCCAGCAGTCGGACGACAGGGGGTATCAACAATGAGCAGTTCTTC
D gene: TRBD1
V gene: TRBV27
clone size: few
J gene: TRBJ2-1

CDR3 protein: CASRSWEESSYNEQFF
CDR3 DNA: TGTGCCAGCAGGTCCTGGGAGGAAAGCTCCTACAATGAGCAGTTCTTC
D gene: -
V gene: TRBV28
clone size: -
J gene: TRBJ2-1

CDR3 protein: CASSPIAGGDEQFF
CDR3 DNA: TGTGCCAGCAGCCCAATAGCGGGGGGGGATGAGCAGTTCTTC
D gene: TRBD2
V gene: TRBV9
clone size: -
J gene: TRBJ2-1

CDR3 protein: CASSPGPSRETQYF
CDR3 DNA: TGTGCCAGCAGCCCGGGTCCATCCCGTGAGACCCAGTACTTC
D gene: -
V gene: TRBV11-2
clone size: -
J gene: TRBJ2-5

CDR3 protein: CSVRDRGYNEQFF
CDR3 DNA: TGCAGCGTTCGGGACAGGGGCTACAATGAGCAGTTCTTC
D gene: TRBD1
V gene: TRBV29-1
clone size: -
J gene: TRBJ2-1

CDR3 protein: CASREGTGSNEKLFF
CDR3 DNA: TGTGCCAGCAGAGAAGGGACAGGTAGTAATGAAAAACTGTTTTTT
D gene: TRBD1
V gene: TRBV2
clone size: -
J gene: TRBJ1-4

CDR3 protein: CASSFFGTGVTDTQYF
CDR3 DNA: TGTGCCAGCAGTTTCTTCGGGACAGGGGTCACAGATACGCAGTATTTT
D gene: TRBD1
V gene: TRBV28
clone size: -
J gene: TRBJ2-3

CDR3 protein: CSVEVGTQGYEQYF
CDR3 DNA: TGCAGCGTTGAAGTGGGGACACAGGGCTACGAGCAGTACTTC
D gene: -
V gene: TRBV29-1
clone size: -
J gene: TRBJ2-7

CDR3 protein: CAISESGYGSGANVLTF
CDR3 DNA: TGTGCCATCAGTGAATCAGGGTATGGCTCTGGGGCCAACGTCCTGACTTTC
D gene: -
V gene: TRBV10-3
clone size: -
J gene: TRBJ2-6